The rows below give T cell receptor beta chains drawn from one sample of a study of response to subunit inactivated influenza vaccine. TCRdb independently ran MiXCR on the RT-PCR reads; one entry per CDR3 protein. The sample shows some 500,000 distinct CDR3 sequences, about 25% of them seen only once. The specimen was CD4+ T cells sorted from PBMCs, collected roughly 5 days after vaccination. The source is a man in his fifties or sixties who received an inactivated influenza vaccine. The CDR3 runs from the conserved cysteine through the conserved F or W. D genes are given only for firm matches. Part of the rows lack a size; the others show once, few, many or a class for expanded clones.

abundance,v_gene,d_gene,j_gene,len,CDR3aa,CDR3nt
.,TRBV5-1,TRBD2,TRBJ2-1,16,CASSLPGLAENNEQFF,TGCGCCAGCAGCTTACCGGGACTAGCGGAAAACAATGAGCAGTTCTTC
.,TRBV12-3/TRBV12-4,TRBD1,TRBJ1-4,14,CASSSGGAGEKLFF,TGTGCCAGCAGTTCAGGGGGGGCGGGCGAAAAACTGTTTTTT
.,TRBV7-3,TRBD2,TRBJ2-1,17,CASSLSPTSGSINEQFF,TGTGCCAGCAGCTTAAGCCCGACTAGCGGGAGTATAAATGAGCAGTTCTTC
.,TRBV6-5,.,TRBJ1-6,13,CASSYPGRSPLHF,TGTGCCAGCAGCTACCCTGGTCGCTCACCCCTCCACTTT
few,TRBV20-1,.,TRBJ2-2,13,CSAVGRKDGELFF,TGCAGTGCTGTGGGGCGGAAGGACGGGGAGCTGTTTTTT
few,TRBV6-1,.,TRBJ2-2,15,CASRSARRNTGELFF,TGTGCCAGCAGGTCCGCACGGAGGAACACCGGGGAGCTGTTTTTT
.,TRBV29-1,TRBD2,TRBJ2-5,14,CSVDGLAGGETQYF,TGCAGCGTTGATGGGCTAGCGGGAGGAGAGACCCAGTACTTC
.,TRBV7-9,.,TRBJ2-1,13,CASSMLNSAEQFF,TGTGCCAGCAGTATGCTGAATTCGGCGGAGCAGTTCTTC
.,TRBV11-2,.,TRBJ2-1,12,CASSPQAGEQFF,TGTGCCAGCAGCCCTCAGGCGGGTGAGCAGTTCTTC
few,TRBV5-1,.,TRBJ1-2,13,CASSPGSRDGYTF,TGCGCCAGCAGCCCCGGCAGCAGGGATGGCTACACCTTC
many,TRBV12-3/TRBV12-4,.,TRBJ1-2,11,CASRRGYGYTF,TGTGCCAGCAGGAGAGGCTATGGCTACACCTTC
.,TRBV4-1,.,TRBJ1-2,17,CASSQDRGNYLNYGYTF,TGCGCCAGCAGCCAAGATCGGGGGAACTACCTTAACTATGGCTACACCTTC
.,TRBV30,TRBD2,TRBJ2-1,16,CAWGGVLAGVPNEQFF,TGTGCCTGGGGAGGGGTCCTAGCGGGAGTGCCGAATGAGCAGTTCTTC
.,TRBV4-2,.,TRBJ2-3,14,CASSQRITTDTQYF,TGTGCCAGCAGCCAACGAATAACCACAGATACGCAGTATTTT
few,TRBV14,TRBD2,TRBJ2-1,19,CASSPVGAGVFSANNEQFF,TGTGCCAGCAGCCCCGTCGGGGCGGGAGTGTTCTCGGCCAACAATGAGCAGTTCTTC
many,TRBV6-6,.,TRBJ2-2,12,CASRTGTGELFF,TGTGCCAGCAGAACAGGGACCGGGGAGCTGTTTTTT
.,TRBV20-1,.,TRBJ2-1,12,CSASMTDNEQFF,TGCAGTGCTAGTATGACAGACAATGAGCAGTTCTTC
.,TRBV24-1,.,TRBJ2-5,13,CATSDLARKTQYF,TGTGCCACCAGTGACCTGGCGAGGAAGACCCAGTACTTC
.,TRBV20-1,.,TRBJ1-4,13,CSVIRGGNEKLFF,TGCAGTGTTATTCGAGGGGGTAATGAAAAACTGTTTTTT
many,TRBV18,.,TRBJ2-5,11,CASSPSETQYF,TGTGCCAGCAGCCCCTCAGAGACCCAGTACTTC
.,TRBV7-2,.,TRBJ2-5,13,CASSLPVLETQYF,TGTGCCAGCAGCTTACCAGTGTTGGAGACCCAGTACTTC
.,TRBV5-1,.,TRBJ2-5,15,CASSLSGTLQETQYF,TGCGCCAGCAGCTTGTCGGGGACACTCCAAGAGACCCAGTACTTC
.,TRBV5-1,TRBD2,TRBJ2-7,17,CASSLTGRTSGAYEQYF,TGCGCCAGCAGCTTGACAGGTCGGACTAGCGGAGCCTACGAGCAGTACTTC
many,TRBV5-1,.,TRBJ1-1,16,CASSPDRSVKNTEAFF,TGCGCCAGCAGCCCTGACAGGTCGGTAAAGAACACTGAAGCTTTCTTT
few,TRBV7-7,TRBD1,TRBJ1-3,14,CASSPDRTGNTIYF,TGTGCTAGCAGCCCGGACAGGACTGGAAACACCATATATTTT
few,TRBV6-1,.,TRBJ2-1,15,CASSISGASYNEQFF,TGTGCCAGCAGTATCTCCGGGGCCTCCTACAATGAGCAGTTCTTC
once,TRBV20-1,TRBD2,TRBJ2-1,17,CSARDPTTSGRVYEQFF,TGCAGTGCTAGAGATCCGACTACTAGCGGGAGGGTCTATGAGCAGTTCTTC
few,TRBV7-2,.,TRBJ2-7,14,CASSLAVADYEQYF,TGTGCCAGCAGCTTAGCAGTAGCCGACTACGAGCAGTACTTC
.,TRBV5-1,TRBD2,TRBJ2-1,17,CASSFLYLAGFYNEQFF,TGCGCCAGCAGCTTCCTCTATTTAGCGGGATTCTACAATGAGCAGTTCTTC
few,TRBV12-3/TRBV12-4,.,TRBJ2-7,13,CASSKANSYEQYF,TGTGCCAGCAGCAAAGCCAACTCCTACGAGCAGTACTTC
.,TRBV18,.,TRBJ2-7,13,CASSLGQLNEQYF,TGTGCCAGCTCACTCGGACAGCTGAACGAGCAGTACTTC
few,TRBV7-8,.,TRBJ2-1,14,CASSPRTNYNEQFF,TGTGCCAGCAGCCCTAGGACTAACTACAATGAGCAGTTCTTC
.,TRBV10-3,.,TRBJ2-1,15,CAISDIGVGHNEQFF,TGTGCCATCAGTGATATAGGGGTAGGTCACAATGAGCAGTTCTTC
.,TRBV27,.,TRBJ2-7,14,CASSLRPGIYEQYF,TGTGCCAGCAGTTTAAGGCCGGGGATCTACGAGCAGTACTTC
.,TRBV4-2,.,TRBJ2-5,15,CASSQPGGEGETQYF,TGTGCCAGCAGCCAGCCGGGGGGCGAGGGAGAGACCCAGTACTTC
.,TRBV12-3/TRBV12-4,.,TRBJ1-1,14,CASSFGRVNTEAFF,TGTGCCAGCAGTTTTGGAAGGGTGAACACTGAAGCTTTCTTT
.,TRBV14,.,TRBJ2-1,17,CASSQDNRTIPYNEQFF,TGTGCCAGCAGCCAAGACAACAGGACTATACCCTACAATGAGCAGTTCTTC
few,TRBV4-1,.,TRBJ2-5,14,CASSQPGRGETQYF,TGCGCCAGCAGCCAACCAGGGCGAGGAGAGACCCAGTACTTC
few,TRBV7-2,.,TRBJ2-1,11,CASSSWYEQFF,TGTGCCAGCAGCTCGTGGTATGAGCAGTTCTTC
.,TRBV4-2,TRBD2,TRBJ2-6,18,CASSPQRGASTGANVLTF,TGTGCCAGCAGTCCCCAGCGGGGGGCCTCTACTGGGGCCAACGTCCTGACTTTC
.,TRBV20-1,TRBD1,TRBJ1-4,15,CSASTRDSYNEKLFF,TGCAGTGCTAGTACTCGGGACAGCTATAATGAAAAACTGTTTTTT
few,TRBV11-2,.,TRBJ1-4,15,CASSKTLTINEKLFF,TGTGCCAGCAGCAAGACCCTGACCATCAATGAAAAACTGTTTTTT
few,TRBV12-3/TRBV12-4,TRBD1,TRBJ2-3,14,CASSFRGGRARQYF,TGTGCCAGCAGTTTTAGAGGGGGCCGTGCTAGGCAGTATTTT
few,TRBV15,.,TRBJ1-1,14,CATSMDEKGTEAFF,TGTGCCACCAGCATGGACGAAAAGGGCACTGAAGCTTTCTTT
.,TRBV5-4,.,TRBJ2-1,17,CASSLFSGGGPYNEQFF,TGTGCCAGCAGCTTGTTTTCAGGCGGGGGCCCATACAATGAGCAGTTCTTC